Following are 6 T cell receptor beta chains from one sample sequenced in a study of cytomegalovirus exposure and HLA in healthy donors. TCRdb keeps only in-frame clones here, not all; method: immunoSEQ multiplex PCR. Of about 330,000 clones in the sample, roughly 87% were seen once. Sequences were obtained from PBMCs. The receptor source for this set is a woman in her thirties in good health and CMV-seropositive.

V and J are TRBV6-1 and TRBJ2-1; 10 positions agree with TRBD2. Losses at the gene ends were 2 bases for V and 8 bases for J; bases not matched to a gene: 12. This CDR3 spans 17 amino acids. Looked up from germline, CDR1 is MNHNS and CDR2 is SASEGT. The CDR3 DNA follows: TGTGCCAGCAGTGAATGGGCCGCGGCTAGCGGGAGCTATGAGCAGTTCTTC. This encodes CASSEWAAASGSYEQFF.

The chain carries TRBV30 and TRBJ2-3; TRBD1 might be the D (6 bases). V gave up 8 bases and J gave up 5 bases, with 14 bases separating them. Germline values: CDR1 GTSNPN, CDR2 SVGIG (reference sequence). The CDR3 extends over 12 amino acids. The CDR3 DNA reads TGTGCCGGGACGGACAGTGGAGATACGCAGTATTTT. Translating gives CAGTDSGDTQYF.

This sequence joins TRBV29-1 and TRBJ2-5; tentatively, D is TRBD1 (5 bases). Trimming removed 1 base from V and 2 bases from J, with 5 bases in between. Germline V CDR1 and CDR2: SQVTM, ANQGSEA. This CDR3 is built from 12 residues. The CDR3 coding sequence is TGCAGCGTTGAAGCAGGGCAAGAGACCCAGTACTTC. It is translated as CSVEAGQETQYF.

This clone was seen just once. V and J are TRBV30 and TRBJ2-3; tentatively, D is TRBD2 (5 bases). CDR3 length: 13 residues. Trimming took 2 bases from V and 1 from J, leaving 7 bases between them. Germline values: CDR1 GTSNPN, CDR2 SVGIG (reference sequence). The CDR3 protein is CAWSNGGTDTQYF. The CDR3 region has the DNA TGTGCCTGGAGTAACGGGGGCACAGATACGCAGTATTTT.

CDR3 loop: CASSEEGRSYNSPLHF. Written as DNA, the CDR3 is TGTGCCAGCAGTGAAGAGGGGAGGTCCTATAATTCACCCCTCCACTTT. The V call is TRBV2, the J call TRBJ1-6, with D perhaps TRBD1 (5 bases). This CDR3 comprises 16 residues. Germline V CDR1 and CDR2: SNHLY, FYNNEI. The V end was cut by 1 base, the J end by 1 base, with 8 bases between.

A single count supports this clone. The chain employs TRBV30 and TRBJ1-1, with TRBD1 identical over 7 bases. V was pared by 0 bases and J by 9 bases, with 7 bases of the junction left unmatched. The germline gives CDR1 GTSNPN, CDR2 SVGIG (reference sequence). The CDR3 covers 13 residues. CDR3 amino acids: CAWSVQGSGKAFF. DNA of the CDR3: TGTGCCTGGAGTGTACAGGGGTCGGGGAAAGCTTTCTTT.